These T cell receptor beta chains were read from a single sample in a study of low-dose radiotherapy and immunotherapy resistance in tumors. TCRdb analysed the reads with MiXCR anew, one entry per CDR3 protein. The sample lists 59,000 or so distinct CDR3 sequences; approximately 26% were seen once. Source: PBMCs, taken before treatment. The receptors come from a male donor with rectosigmoid adenocarcinoma. Each CDR3 is given with its conserved first and last residue. The order of the fields is J gene, V gene, D gene, CDR3 protein. The D gene is left open where the match is weak.

TRBJ2-5 | TRBV6-1 | TRBD2 | CASSEAPLAGIQETQYF
TRBJ2-3 | TRBV4-1 | - | CASSQVGHQDTQYF
TRBJ1-5 | TRBV4-3 | - | CASSQDRFPSADRNQPQHF
TRBJ2-5 | TRBV6-5 | - | CASSYSGRGGEETQYF
TRBJ2-2 | TRBV14 | - | CASSLTRNTGELFF
TRBJ2-3 | TRBV7-7 | - | CASSPGVRGTDTQYF
TRBJ1-1 | TRBV7-2 | - | CASSPHGQNPEAFF
TRBJ2-1 | TRBV6-2/TRBV6-3 | TRBD2 | CASSTTSGSGNEQFF
TRBJ2-1 | TRBV7-9 | - | CASSEGRGTYNEQFF
TRBJ1-6 | TRBV14 | - | CASSLYTGANSPLHF
TRBJ2-7 | TRBV18 | TRBD2 | CASSPGDSGHEQYF
TRBJ2-6 | TRBV4-3 | - | CASSPNSGANVLTF
TRBJ2-1 | TRBV24-1 | TRBD1 | CATSDSDRGGNEQFF
TRBJ2-3 | TRBV29-1 | TRBD2 | CSVGGLAGGSDTQYF
TRBJ1-1 | TRBV20-1 | TRBD1 | CSARVTGRNTEAFF
TRBJ2-1 | TRBV7-9 | - | CASILTGGLYNEQFF
TRBJ1-6 | TRBV7-8 | - | CASSLGERNNSPLHF
TRBJ2-1 | TRBV6-2/TRBV6-3 | - | CASSSSNGAPSNEQFF
TRBJ2-1 | TRBV14 | TRBD1 | CASSQAGGRDEQFF
TRBJ2-3 | TRBV10-3 | - | CAISPRGRDTQYF
TRBJ2-3 | TRBV6-2/TRBV6-3 | TRBD2 | CASSYRTSGGADTQYF
TRBJ2-7 | TRBV6-2/TRBV6-3 | - | CASNGDRTYEQYF
TRBJ2-3 | TRBV28 | TRBD1 | CASCGQGAPSTDTQYF
TRBJ2-7 | TRBV7-2 | TRBD2 | CASSPRSPMGLAGGDEQYF
TRBJ1-6 | TRBV5-6 | TRBD1 | CASSFGPGQGNSPLHF
TRBJ2-2 | TRBV4-2 | TRBD2 | CASSQVSGGGSWNTGELFF
TRBJ2-3 | TRBV20-1 | TRBD2 | CSASNAGTRDTQYF
TRBJ2-7 | TRBV4-3 | - | CASSQVVGAGFEQYF
TRBJ2-2 | TRBV10-3 | - | CAISTSTGELFF